Presented here are 19 T cell receptor beta chains from one specimen sequenced in a study of patients and donors after allogeneic stem cell transplantation. Each CDR3 protein is one row after TCRdb ran MiXCR on the RT-PCR reads. The table lists about 230,000 distinct CDR3 sequences, 13% to 15% of them singletons, with about 9.9% in the top ten. Material for sequencing was blood, either unsorted or a sorted T cell fraction (not recorded which). The receptors were gathered from a human donor who was either an allogeneic HSCT recipient or a stem cell or donor lymphocyte infusion donor (not recorded which). It is not recorded whose cells these are; they may come from a transplant donor.

Many counts were recorded for this clonotype. J is TRBJ2-5 and V is TRBV20-1; D is unresolved. Trimming removed 1 base at V and 6 bases at J, with 12 bases between. CDR1 is DFQATT and CDR2 is SNEGSKA in the germline V gene (reference sequence). The CDR3 is 13 residues long. The CDR3 bases are TGCAGTGCTAGAGCGCCCCCTGAGCAGACCCAGTACTTC. Its translation is CSARAPPEQTQYF.

The table lists this clonotype with many counts. The V call is TRBV5-6, the J call TRBJ1-4; no reliable D call. CDR3 size: 12 residues. V dropped 5 bases and J dropped 5 bases, with 7 bases sitting between them. Germline V gene data show CDR1 as SGHDT and CDR2 as YYEEEE. The CDR3 sequence is CASSRRNEKLFF. CDR3 bases: TGTGCCAGCAGTCGGCGAAATGAAAAACTGTTTTTT.

CDR3: CSAPGREATEAFF. The CDR3 bases are TGCAGTGCTCCGGGCCGTGAGGCCACTGAAGCTTTCTTT. V and J are TRBV20-1 and TRBJ1-1; D unresolved. Germline V CDR1 and CDR2: DFQATT, SNEGSKA (reference sequence). V was cut by 5 bases and J by 4 bases, with 14 bases left in between. The CDR3 has 13 residues.

The chain joins TRBV20-1 to TRBJ1-5; the match to TRBD1 covers 7 bases. Germline CDR1 and CDR2: DFQATT and SNEGSKA (reference sequence). V was clipped by 5 bases and J by 1 base; unmatched bases: 8. The CDR3 has 15 residues. DNA for the CDR3: TGCAGTGCTGGGTCGGGACAGATAAGCAATCAGCCCCAGCATTTT. Translating gives CSAGSGQISNQPQHF.

This clonotype was seen ten or more times. This sequence joins TRBV7-2 and TRBJ2-7; D is uncertain. The CDR3 covers 13 residues. Germline values: CDR1 SGHTA, CDR2 FQGNSA. The V end lost 1 base, the J end lost 7 bases, and 11 bases lay between the germline ends. The CDR3 coding sequence is TGTGCCAGCAGCTTAGAGGTGGTTGGGGAGCAGTACTTC. It encodes CASSLEVVGEQYF.

This clonotype appeared a few times. The rearrangement links TRBV6-5 to TRBJ1-6, with D possibly matching TRBD1 (6 bases). This CDR3 has 15 residues. CDR1 is MNHEY, CDR2 SVGAGI, per germline. Deletions cut 2 bases from V and 8 bases from J, with 13 bases between. CDR3 region: CASSYRDRFDSPLHF. DNA for the CDR3: TGTGCCAGCAGTTACCGAGACAGGTTCGATTCACCCCTCCACTTT.

This clonotype was detected only a few times. The chain carries TRBV6-2 or TRBV6-3 and TRBJ1-1, with D perhaps TRBD1 (6 bases). CDR1 is MNHEY, CDR2 SVGEGT, per germline. The CDR3 is made up of 14 amino acids. The V end lost 6 bases, the J end lost 6 bases, and 17 bases lay between the germline ends. CDR3 residues: CASRPQGGTAEAFF. Here the CDR3 DNA reads TGTGCCAGCAGACCACAGGGTGGGACCGCTGAAGCTTTCTTT.

The CDR3, as DNA: TGTGCCAGCAGCTCACTAGCGCCAGCCCTCGGTGAGCAGTTCTTC. Encoded protein: CASSSLAPALGEQFF. V is TRBV7-3 and J is TRBJ2-1, with 7 bases fitting TRBD2. CDR3 length: 15 amino acids. Germline CDR1 SGHTA, CDR2 FQGTGA. With 4 bases clipped from V and 9 bases from J, the junction kept 12 bases outside the gene matches.

The CDR3 DNA is TGCGCCAGCAGCTTGAGCGATGGCTATGGCTACACCTTC. It codes for CASSLSDGYGYTF. The V call is TRBV5-1, the J call TRBJ1-2; D gene ambiguous. Germline V CDR1 and CDR2: SGHRS, YFSETQ. The CDR3 consists of 13 residues. With 1 base removed from V and 4 bases from J, the gap between germline ends came to 8 bases.

In this sample, this clonotype turned up many times. The chain recombines TRBV20-1 with TRBJ2-7; tentatively, D is TRBD1 (5 bases). This CDR3 is 14 amino acids long. Trimming shortened V by 2 bases and J by 4 bases, and 15 bases separated the two germline ends. The V gene's germline CDR1 is DFQATT and CDR2 SNEGSKA (reference sequence). The CDR3 loop is CSARTETANYEQYF. CDR3 in DNA: TGCAGTGCTAGAACCGAGACAGCAAATTACGAGCAGTACTTC.

This clonotype was counted between two and nine times. The V call is TRBV7-9, the J call TRBJ1-1; a possible D gene is TRBD1 (6 bases). The germline V gene encodes CDR1 SEHNR and CDR2 FQNEAQ (reference sequence). V was cut by 5 bases and J by 1 base, with 17 bases left in between. This CDR3 spans 16 amino acids. CDR3 residues: CASSPGRGGPNTEAFF. Written as DNA, the CDR3 is TGTGCCAGCAGCCCGGGGAGAGGGGGTCCGAACACTGAAGCTTTCTTT.

The rearrangement uses TRBV7-7 and TRBJ2-3; 7 bases align to TRBD2. CDR1 and CDR2 from the germline V gene are SSHAT and FNYEAQ (reference sequence). The CDR3 is 14 residues long. The CDR3 DNA reads TGTGCTAGCGGAGAGGGACTACCTACAGATACGCAGTATTTT. Amino acids: CASGEGLPTDTQYF. The full variable domain, its missing parts supplied by reference TRBV7-7 and TRBJ2-3, is GAGVSQSPRYKVTKRGQDVTLRCDPISSHATLYWYQQALGQGPEFLTYFNYEAQPDKSGLPSDRFSAERPEGSISTLTIQRTEQRDSAMYRCASGEGLPTDTQYFGPGTRLTVL.

The chain is built from TRBV15 and TRBJ2-7, with TRBD1 matching over 9 bases. After removal of 1 base from V and 4 bases from J, the junction contained 11 bases not matched to a gene. Looked up from germline, CDR1 is LNHNV and CDR2 is YYDKDF (reference sequence). CDR3 length: 17 residues. CDR3 protein: CATSRVTPGTGRYEQYF. CDR3 nucleotide sequence: TGTGCCACCAGCAGAGTTACGCCCGGGACAGGGAGGTACGAGCAGTACTTC.

This clonotype was picked up a small number of times. The chain couples TRBV7-8 to TRBJ2-7; 8 bases are a match to TRBD1. J was trimmed by 5 bases and V by 1 base; bases with no gene match: 7. The CDR3 is 15 amino acids. Germline V gene lookup returns CDR1 SGHVS and CDR2 FQNEAQ. The chain's CDR3 is CASSLVWDRSNEQYF. For the CDR3, the DNA is TGTGCCAGCAGCTTAGTATGGGACAGGAGCAACGAGCAGTACTTC.

This rearrangement joins TRBV1 to TRBJ2-3; the table gives TRBD2 as D, unverified against the DNA. TRBV1 is marked as a pseudogene. There are 15 residues in the CDR3. CDR3 DNA sequence: TGCACCAGCAGCCAGACTAGCGGGAGGGTAGATACGCAGTATTTT. Encoded protein: CTSSQTSGRVDTQYF.

The chain carries TRBV5-4 and TRBJ2-2, with 8 bases lining up with TRBD2. V trimming: 4 bases; J trimming: 7 bases; junction bases outside the gene matches: 12. Germline loops: CDR1 SGHNT, CDR2 YYREEE (reference sequence). The CDR3 loop spans 16 amino acids. DNA for the CDR3: TGTGCCAGCAGCGGGGCTAGCGGGCGTCGGGACGGGGAGCTGTTTTTT. Residues: CASSGASGRRDGELFF.

This clonotype was picked up a small number of times. The chain couples TRBV18 to TRBJ2-5; TRBD2 might be the D (6 bases). There are 15 residues in the CDR3. V lost 6 bases and J lost 1, with 15 bases in between. Germline CDR1 is KGHSH and CDR2 is LQKENI. The CDR3 loop is CASSRLASVQETQYF. CDR3 DNA sequence: TGTGCCAGCTCTCGCCTCGCTAGCGTCCAAGAGACCCAGTACTTC.

This clonotype appeared a few times. The V call is TRBV2, the J call TRBJ1-1; 8 nucleotides line up with TRBD1. Trimming cost V 2 bases and J 0 bases; bases outside gene matches: 8. CDR3 length equals 17 residues. Germline V lookup: CDR1 SNHLY, CDR2 FYNNEI. The CDR3 nucleotides read TGTGCCAGCAGTGAACTCGGACAGGGCCGATTGAACACTGAAGCTTTCTTT. This translates into CASSELGQGRLNTEAFF.

This clonotype was observed a handful of times. The chain joins TRBV9 to TRBJ1-5, with D unclear. The CDR3 runs to 16 residues. Germline assignment: CDR1 SGDLS and CDR2 YYNGEE. The V end lost 0 bases, the J end lost 2 bases, and 12 bases lay between the germline ends. CDR3 loop: CASSVGEGEGNQPQHF. CDR3 sequence (DNA): TGTGCCAGCAGCGTAGGGGAGGGTGAAGGCAATCAGCCCCAGCATTTT.